The 6 T cell receptor beta chains listed next were all sequenced from one sample in a study of CD8+ T cells in alopecia areata. Extraction and reverse transcription of RNA yielded cDNA as the sequencing template. Sequencing was performed with immunoSEQ multiplex PCR; in TCRdb, only in-frame clones are kept and a portion is missing. The sample comprises approximately 210,000 clones, under 70% of which are singletons, and more than 0.95% rests with the top ten. The treatment denotes: oral pan-JAK inhibitor, 5-10 mg twice daily. Sequencing used CD4+ T cells sorted from blood, obtained at week 44, from a patient treated with tofacitinib. All receptors derive from a human donor with alopecia areata.

This clone was counted a few times. This chain uses TRBV6-5 with TRBJ1-6, with TRBD1 as a possible D gene (5 bases). The germline V gene encodes CDR1 MNHEY and CDR2 SVGAGI. Deletions cut 5 bases from V and 7 bases from J, with 12 bases between. There are 14 residues in the CDR3. The CDR3 spells CASSLRADNSPLHF. The CDR3 nucleotides read TGTGCCAGCAGTCTCAGGGCCGACAATTCACCCCTCCACTTT.

This sequence joins TRBV12-5 and TRBJ2-1; 7 positions agree with TRBD1. Per germline, CDR1 LGHNT and CDR2 FRNRAP. The trim removed 6 bases at V and 10 bases at J, leaving 18 bases unmatched. The CDR3 has 16 residues. The DNA for the CDR3 is TGTGCTAGTGGCCGGCCCCCCGGGACAGTAGGACTGGAGCAGTTCTTC. It yields the protein CASGRPPGTVGLEQFF.

The J gene is TRBJ2-7, the V gene TRBV7-8; 8 bases are a match to TRBD2. Germline trimming cut 5 bases from V and 5 bases from J; bases unmatched to any gene: 5. Germline V gene lookup returns CDR1 SGHVS and CDR2 FQNEAQ. This CDR3 comprises 13 residues. The chain's CDR3 is CASSPGLVDEQYF. CDR3 DNA sequence: TGTGCCAGCAGCCCGGGACTAGTCGACGAGCAGTACTTC.

CDR3 DNA sequence: TGTGCCAGCAGCGTGACCCAGGGAGGGATTTTTGACAATGAGCAGTTCTTC. It specifies CASSVTQGGIFDNEQFF. The chain joins TRBV9 to TRBJ2-1; 7 nucleotides agree with TRBD2. Germline V CDR1 and CDR2: SGDLS, YYNGEE. CDR3 length: 17 amino acids. J gave up 5 bases and V 2 bases, and 13 bases lay outside the gene matches.

The V call is TRBV30, the J call TRBJ2-1; 7 bases line up with TRBD1. CDR1 is GTSNPN and CDR2 is SVGIG in the germline V gene (reference sequence). V lost 4 bases, J lost 4 bases, and 4 bases stayed unmatched. This CDR3 has 13 amino acids. CDR3 protein: CAWKGGAYNEQFF. Here the CDR3 DNA reads TGTGCCTGGAAAGGGGGCGCGTACAATGAGCAGTTCTTC.

CDR3 loop: CASSLDRGRSEAFF. CDR3 nucleotide sequence: TGCGCCAGCAGTTTAGACAGGGGGCGATCCGAAGCTTTCTTT. The chain joins TRBV10-2 to TRBJ1-1, with TRBD1 matching 10 bases. The V gene end was trimmed by 5 bases and the J gene end by 8 bases; junction bases not matched to a gene: 8. This CDR3 has 14 amino acids. Germline CDR1 reads WSHSY; CDR2 reads SAAADI.